Below are 16 T cell receptor beta chains sequenced from a single sample in a study of cytomegalovirus exposure and HLA in healthy donors. Profiling relied on immunoSEQ multiplex PCR, and the TCRdb table lists in-frame clones only, not all of them. The sample consists of about 140,000 clones, around four fifths of them appearing once. Sequenced sample: PBMCs. The receptors come from a man between 25 and 39 years old in good health and CMV-seropositive.

This rearrangement joins TRBV5-1 to TRBJ1-1, with TRBD1 as a possible D gene (6 bases). V was pared by 0 bases and J by 3 bases, with 12 bases between. Germline V gives CDR1 SGHRS, CDR2 YFSETQ. The CDR3 extends over 15 amino acids. The CDR3 here is CASSLEGHGDTEAFF. The CDR3 coding sequence is TGCGCCAGCAGCTTGGAGGGACACGGGGACACTGAAGCTTTCTTT.

This sequence joins TRBV2 and TRBJ2-1; possibly TRBD2 for D (5 bases). Germline V gives CDR1 SNHLY, CDR2 FYNNEI. The CDR3 is 12 amino acids. V was cut by 10 bases and J by 4 bases, with 11 bases left in between. The CDR3 nucleotides are TGTGCCACCGGGGTTGGGTACAATGAGCAGTTCTTC. Translating gives CATGVGYNEQFF.

The V call is TRBV2, the J call TRBJ2-5; D is unclear. The CDR3 totals 13 residues. Germline-derived CDR1 and CDR2 are SNHLY and FYNNEI. The V and J ends lost 7 bases and 1 base respectively, with 10 bases between them. DNA for the CDR3: TGTGCCAGCAATCTTTATTCCCAAGAGACCCAGTACTTC. This translates into CASNLYSQETQYF.

The J gene is TRBJ2-7, the V gene TRBV6-1, with 8 bases matching TRBD2. The CDR3 has 13 residues. V was clipped by 6 bases and J by 3 bases; unmatched bases: 4. Germline CDR1 reads MNHNS; CDR2 reads SASEGT. The CDR3 DNA is TGTGCCAGCAGGATGACTAGCGACTACGAGCAGTACTTC. This gives the protein CASRMTSDYEQYF.

The rearrangement joins TRBV6-4 to TRBJ1-1, with D possibly matching TRBD1 (6 bases). The germline CDR1 and CDR2 sequences are MRHNA and SNTAGT. The CDR3 loop spans 14 amino acids. V lost 3 bases to trimming and J lost 11 bases, with 19 bases between them. CDR3 in DNA: TGTGCCAGCAGTGAAACTAACTTGGGGGCTGTGGCTTTCTTT. Translation: CASSETNLGAVAFF.

The rearrangement joins TRBV27 to TRBJ2-7; TRBD2 matches 11 bases. Germline V CDR1 and CDR2: MNHEY, SMNVEV (reference sequence). With 6 bases clipped from V and 6 bases from J, the junction kept 10 bases outside the gene matches. The CDR3 is 15 residues long. CDR3 DNA sequence: TGTGCCAGCAGCCTACTAGCGGGGGCCCCCGGCGAGCAGTACTTC. Translated, it gives CASSLLAGAPGEQYF.

The rearrangement links TRBV6-5 to TRBJ2-7; D perhaps matches TRBD1 (5 bases). This CDR3 has 14 amino acids. Trimming shortened V by 2 bases and J by 2 bases, and 10 bases separated the two germline ends. Germline V gene lookup returns CDR1 MNHEY and CDR2 SVGAGI. In DNA form, the CDR3 reads TGTGCCAGCAGTTACGAAGGGGTCGCCTACGAGCAGTACTTC. Translating it yields CASSYEGVAYEQYF.

This chain links TRBV5-6 with TRBJ2-2; D may be TRBD2 (6 bases). Trimming left V 1 base short and J 4 bases short, with 8 bases between. The CDR3 is 14 amino acids. Germline values: CDR1 SGHDT, CDR2 YYEEEE. In DNA, the CDR3 is TGTGCCAGCAGCTTGTCGACTAGCACCGGGGAGCTGTTTTTT. Its translation is CASSLSTSTGELFF.

This clone came up a few times. A read error may be the cause here, since a much bigger clone is one base away. V usage is TRBV7-3 and J usage is TRBJ1-1, with unresolved D. This CDR3 has 13 amino acids. V gave up 0 bases and J gave up 2 bases, with 4 bases separating them. Germline V gives CDR1 SGHTA, CDR2 FQGTGA. The CDR3 DNA reads TGTGCCAGCAGCTTAACCCATAACACTGAAGCTTTCTTT. Its translation is CASSLTHNTEAFF.

This clone was counted a few times. V gene TRBV7-7 combines with J gene TRBJ1-1; the D is unclear. CDR1 and CDR2 (germline): SSHAT, FNYEAQ (reference sequence). V lost 2 bases, J lost 1 base, and 5 bases lay in between. This CDR3 comprises 13 residues. The CDR3 DNA follows: TGTGCCAGCAGCTTAAGAGGGAACACTGAAGCTTTCTTT. Its translation is CASSLRGNTEAFF.

V and J are TRBV11-2 and TRBJ2-2, with TRBD2 matching 7 bases. V lost 5 bases and J lost 8; bases outside the gene matches: 11. The CDR3 is made up of 15 amino acids. CDR1 SGHAT and CDR2 FQNNGV come from the germline V gene. The CDR3 loop reads CASSMTGTIGGELFF. Here the CDR3 DNA reads TGTGCCAGCAGCATGACCGGGACTATTGGAGGGGAGCTGTTTTTT.

The chain couples TRBV5-5 to TRBJ2-6; no reliable D call. V was pared by 0 bases and J by 0 bases, with 4 bases between. The germline gives CDR1 SGHKS, CDR2 YYEKEE (reference sequence). This CDR3 spans 15 amino acids. Here the CDR3 DNA reads TGTGCCAGCAGCTTGGCCGGCTCTGGGGCCAACGTCCTGACTTTC. Protein: CASSLAGSGANVLTF.

The chain joins TRBV7-9 to TRBJ1-1; 7 bases are shared with TRBD1. V was clipped by 5 bases and J by 3 bases; unmatched bases: 9. This CDR3 has 15 amino acids. Germline assignment: CDR1 SEHNR and CDR2 FQNEAQ (reference sequence). The CDR3 is CASSPGTVGDTEAFF. CDR3 nucleotides: TGTGCCAGCAGCCCCGGGACAGTGGGCGACACTGAAGCTTTCTTT.

V is TRBV19 and J is TRBJ1-2; 10 bases match TRBD1. This CDR3 has 16 residues. CDR1 is LNHDA and CDR2 is SQIVND in the germline V gene (reference sequence). The J segment lost 7 bases and the V segment lost 6 bases, leaving 14 bases of the junction unmatched. Here the CDR3 reads CASRGGQGPTWSGYTF. The CDR3 region has the DNA TGTGCCAGTAGAGGGGGACAGGGGCCCACCTGGAGTGGCTACACCTTC.

This sequence joins TRBV18 and TRBJ1-3; weak D call: TRBD1 (6 bases). Germline V gene lookup returns CDR1 KGHSH and CDR2 LQKENI. The CDR3 extends over 15 amino acids. V lost 3 bases, J lost 4 bases, and 13 bases lay in between. The CDR3 region has the DNA TGTGCCAGCTCACCGTTAACAGGGCGCGGAAACACCATATATTTT. This gives the protein CASSPLTGRGNTIYF.

With regard to this clone: This clone may be a read error of a much larger clone one base away. The chain has TRBV5-4 and TRBJ1-2, with TRBD1 as a possible D gene (6 bases). V was trimmed by 0 bases and J by 7 bases, leaving 7 bases between them. Germline V gene sequence: CDR1 SGHNT, CDR2 YYREEE (reference sequence). The CDR3 consists of 12 residues. The CDR3 DNA is TGTGCCAGCAGCTTGGACAGGGTTGGCTACACCTTC. This sequence encodes CASSLDRVGYTF.